This T cell receptor beta chain stems from a study of OX40 agonist ivuxolimab in advanced cancers. Findings and caveats of the study: Doses of 0.1 to 3.0 mg/kg were accompanied by clonal expansion of CD4+ and CD8+ blood T cells by week 6.

The protocol was immunoSEQ multiplex PCR, while the TCRdb copy is restricted to in-frame clones and leaves out a portion. The sample carries 20,000 to 25,000 clones, about 89% recorded once. Concerning this clone: Its antigen remains unknown.

The sequencing here drew on CD4+ or CD8+ T cells sorted from blood, taken in a trial of the OX40 agonist ivuxolimab. This clonotype originated in an adult with an advanced solid tumor such as melanoma, head and neck, liver or kidney cancer.

CDR3 sequence reads: CASNPGQNSNQPQHF. In DNA form, the CDR3 reads TGTGCCAGCAATCCGGGACAAAATAGCAATCAGCCCCAGCATTTT. This chain connects TRBV19 to TRBJ1-5; TRBD1 is a possible D gene (6 bases). V lost 9 bases to trimming and J lost 0 bases, with 15 bases between them. The germline V gene encodes CDR1 LNHDA and CDR2 SQIVND (reference sequence). The CDR3 covers 15 residues.